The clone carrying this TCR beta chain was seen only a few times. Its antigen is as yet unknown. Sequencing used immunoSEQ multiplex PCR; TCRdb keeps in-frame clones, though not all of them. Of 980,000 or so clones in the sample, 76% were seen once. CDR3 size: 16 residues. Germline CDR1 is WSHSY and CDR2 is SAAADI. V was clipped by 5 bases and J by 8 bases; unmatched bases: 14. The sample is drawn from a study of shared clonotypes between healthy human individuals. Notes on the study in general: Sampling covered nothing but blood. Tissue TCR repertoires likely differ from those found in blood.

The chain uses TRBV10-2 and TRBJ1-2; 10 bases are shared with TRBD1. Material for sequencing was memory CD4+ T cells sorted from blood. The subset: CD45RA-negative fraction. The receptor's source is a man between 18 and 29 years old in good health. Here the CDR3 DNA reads TGCGCCAGCAGTCCTACCCCTGGACAGGGGGTAAAGGGCTACACCTTC. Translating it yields CASSPTPGQGVKGYTF.